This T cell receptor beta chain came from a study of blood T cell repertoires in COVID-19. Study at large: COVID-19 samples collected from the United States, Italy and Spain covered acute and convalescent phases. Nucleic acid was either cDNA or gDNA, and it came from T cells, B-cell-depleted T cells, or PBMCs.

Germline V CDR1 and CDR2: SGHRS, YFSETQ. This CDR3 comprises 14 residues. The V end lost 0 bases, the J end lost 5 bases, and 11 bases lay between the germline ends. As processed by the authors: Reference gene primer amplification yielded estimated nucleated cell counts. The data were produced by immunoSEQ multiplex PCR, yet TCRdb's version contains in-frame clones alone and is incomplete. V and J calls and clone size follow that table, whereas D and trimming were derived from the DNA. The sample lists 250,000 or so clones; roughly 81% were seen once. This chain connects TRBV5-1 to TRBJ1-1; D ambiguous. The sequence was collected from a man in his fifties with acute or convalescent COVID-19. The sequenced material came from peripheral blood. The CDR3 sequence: CASSLAGRGTEAFF. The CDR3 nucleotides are TGCGCCAGCAGCTTGGCCGGGAGAGGGACTGAAGCTTTCTTT.